Listed below are T cell receptor beta chains from one sample, sequenced in a study of cytomegalovirus exposure and HLA in healthy donors. Produced via immunoSEQ multiplex PCR; TCRdb's table is partial and in-frame only. Among fewer than 200,000 clones, 70% to 80% were seen once, and the ten largest hold under 2.5%. Specimen: PBMCs. The receptor source for this set is a man aged 40-50 years in good health and CMV-seronegative. The CDR3 runs from the conserved cysteine through the conserved F or W. Each record gives: D gene, clone size, J gene, V gene, CDR3 DNA, CDR3 protein. D genes are given only for firm matches. Clone size is shown for a subset of rows, as once, few, many or a class of expanded clone.

TRBD2 once TRBJ2-7 TRBV5-4 TGTGCCAGCAGCTCCGGGGGGGGTCGGATCTACGAGCAGTACTTC CASSSGGGRIYEQYF
TRBD2 few TRBJ2-1 TRBV7-8 TGTGCCAGCAGCTTAAGTGGGACTAGACTGTACAATGAGCAGTTCTTC CASSLSGTRLYNEQFF
NA NA TRBJ2-2 TRBV4-1 TGCGCCAGCAGCCAGACCCAGGGGACCGGGGAGCTGTTTTTT CASSQTQGTGELFF
NA NA TRBJ2-7 TRBV5-4 TGTGCCAGCAGCTTGCCAGGTATCTACGAGCAGTACTTC CASSLPGIYEQYF
TRBD1 NA TRBJ2-7 TRBV5-1 TGCGCCAGCAGCTTGGAGTCGGGACAGGGTTCCTACGAGCAGTACTTC CASSLESGQGSYEQYF
NA few TRBJ1-1 TRBV25-1 TGTGCCAGCAGTGAATACAGGGGACATAACACTGAAGCTTTCTTT CASSEYRGHNTEAFF
NA NA TRBJ2-7 TRBV27 TGTGCCAGCAGTGTCGACTCCCGCGGGTACGAGCAGTACTTC CASSVDSRGYEQYF
NA NA TRBJ2-7 TRBV6-5 TGTGCCAGCAGTGGGTGGGGCGACTCCTACGAGCAGTACTTC CASSGWGDSYEQYF
TRBD1 NA TRBJ1-5 TRBV2 TGTGCCAGCAGTGAAGACAGGGGGCTTCAGCCCCAGCATTTT CASSEDRGLQPQHF
NA NA TRBJ1-5 TRBV5-8 TGTGCCAGCAGCCTAATGTGGGACTTCAATCAGCCCCAGCATTTT CASSLMWDFNQPQHF
TRBD1 NA TRBJ2-7 TRBV28 TGTGCCAGCAGCCCACCCCGGGACAGGGCTTACGAGCAGTACTTC CASSPPRDRAYEQYF
NA NA TRBJ2-7 TRBV6-5 TGTGCCAGCAGTTACAAAATAGGGGGAGTGGGCGAGCAGTACTTC CASSYKIGGVGEQYF
NA NA TRBJ2-5 TRBV2 TGTGCCAGCAGTGAAGTTCTATACGGGAAAGAGACCCAGTACTTC CASSEVLYGKETQYF
TRBD2 NA TRBJ2-2 TRBV14 TGTGCCAGCAGCCAAGTCCTAGCGGGAGCTAACGGGGAGCTGTTTTTT CASSQVLAGANGELFF
TRBD2 NA TRBJ2-4 TRBV4-1 TGCGCCAGCAGCAAAGGACTAGCGGGAGGGTCGTCCAAAAACAGTCAGTACTTC CASSKGLAGGSSKNSQYF
NA NA TRBJ2-2 TRBV30 TGTGCCTGGAGTGTGAGTAGAACGTTCTTGAACACCGGGGAGCTGTTTTTT CAWSVSRTFLNTGELFF
NA NA TRBJ2-7 TRBV5-4 TGTGCCACCAAAACAGGGCGCGGCTACGAGCAGTACTTC CATKTGRGYEQYF
NA NA TRBJ2-1 TRBV19 TGTGCCAGTAGTATTTTTGGCCGGGCGGAGGCTGAGCAGTTCTTC CASSIFGRAEAEQFF
NA NA TRBJ2-1 TRBV11-1 TGTGCCAGCAGCTTACTAGCGAGCTCCTACAATGAGCAGTTCTTC CASSLLASSYNEQFF
NA NA TRBJ2-1 TRBV5-6 TGTGCCAGCAGCCCCAAGGGGAGGTTTTACAATGAGCAGTTCTTC CASSPKGRFYNEQFF
NA NA TRBJ2-7 TRBV11-2 TGTGCCAGCAGCTTATTCTCGGCAGACACCTACGAGCAGTACTTC CASSLFSADTYEQYF
TRBD2 once TRBJ2-1 TRBV25-1 TGTGCCAGCAGTGGAGCGGGAGGGCCCTACAATGAGCAGTTCTTC CASSGAGGPYNEQFF
TRBD1 NA TRBJ1-4 TRBV4-1 TGCGCCAGCAGCCAGGCCGGGACAGGGCATGAAAAACTGTTTTTT CASSQAGTGHEKLFF
TRBD2 few TRBJ2-1 TRBV6-4 TGTGCCAGTTCCCCGGGACTAAACAATGAGCAGTTCTTC CASSPGLNNEQFF
TRBD1 NA TRBJ1-4 TRBV27 TGTGCCAGCAGTTTACGGACAGGGGCTGAACTGTTTTTT CASSLRTGAELFF
NA NA TRBJ1-2 TRBV19 TGTGCCAGTAGTCGCCCGGGGGGCGGGGCAGCTAACTATGGCTACACCTTC CASSRPGGGAANYGYTF
NA NA TRBJ2-4 TRBV5-1 TGCGCCAGCAGCTTGGATCTAGCGACGGGAGCCAAAAACATTCAGTACTTC CASSLDLATGAKNIQYF
NA NA TRBJ2-5 TRBV7-8 TGTGCCAGCAGCTTAGTCACGGTTGAGACCCAGTACTTC CASSLVTVETQYF
NA NA TRBJ1-5 TRBV23-1 TGCGCCAGCAGTCAATCGATAGTGCAGGGCCCGAAGGTTTATAGCAATCAGCCCCAGCATTTT CASSQSIVQGPKVYSNQPQHF
TRBD2 few TRBJ2-1 TRBV11-3 TGTGCCAGCAGCTCGATAGCGGGACTCAATGAGCAGTTCTTC CASSSIAGLNEQFF